This TCR beta chain was captured by sequencing in a study of control samples from healthy donors and cancer patients. Profiling relied on immunoSEQ multiplex PCR, and the TCRdb table lists in-frame clones only, not all of them. This sample has roughly 95,000 clones, with more than 85% found just once. This CDR3 region has 13 residues. The germline V gene has CDR1 LGHDT and CDR2 YNNKEL (reference sequence). Between the trimmed V and J ends, which lost 8 bases and 3 bases, there was a span of 14 bases. The sequencing sample was made of blood. This receptor was obtained from a woman in her twenties or thirties in good health. V and J are TRBV3-1 (or the pseudogene TRBV3-2) and TRBJ2-7; D gene ambiguous. CDR3 nucleotides: TGTGCCAGCTCGCCCCGTACGAGCTACGAGCAGTACTTC. Translated: CASSPRTSYEQYF.